A single sample gave rise to the 8 T cell receptor beta chains below, sequenced in a study of shared T cell receptors in the human thymus. Here immunoSEQ multiplex PCR was the method, and the copy in TCRdb shows in-frame clones only, minus some. The sample lists over 650,000 clones, more than 70% occurring once. A further study also used this sample, focusing on human thymus T cells.

Material for sequencing was thymocytes. The receptor source for this set is a boy in the first two years of life with a congenital heart defect.

This clone was counted a few times. The chain carries TRBV19 and TRBJ2-1; TRBD2 matches at 9 bases. CDR1 is LNHDA and CDR2 is SQIVND in the germline V gene (reference sequence). CDR3 length equals 16 residues. Trimming cost V 3 bases and J 8 bases; bases outside gene matches: 11. The CDR3 protein is CASSIRVAGDSHEQFF. CDR3 in DNA: TGTGCCAGTAGTATTCGTGTAGCGGGAGATTCACATGAGCAGTTCTTC.

This clone has just one count. This chain links TRBV7-3 with TRBJ1-2; D is uncertain. The CDR3 extends over 12 amino acids. Trimming pared 0 bases from V and 6 bases from J, leaving 5 bases between. Germline V lookup: CDR1 SGHTA, CDR2 FQGTGA. CDR3 DNA: TGTGCCAGCAGCTTAACAGGAGATGGCTACACCTTC. Protein product: CASSLTGDGYTF.

The chain employs TRBV7-2 and TRBJ2-2, with TRBD2 identical over 9 bases. Germline V gene lookup returns CDR1 SGHTA and CDR2 FQGNSA. The ends lost 3 bases at V and 5 bases at J; junction bases unmatched: 16. The CDR3 contains 19 residues. The CDR3 nucleotides read TGTGCCAGCAGCTTTTTAGTGGAGGCGGGGGGGCCGGGAACCGGGGAGCTGTTTTTT. It codes for CASSFLVEAGGPGTGELFF.

The chain employs TRBV7-6 and TRBJ2-1; 8 nucleotides line up with TRBD2. Unmatched junction bases numbered 8, after V lost 1 base and J lost 15 bases. The CDR3 covers 13 residues. Germline V gene data show CDR1 as SGHVS and CDR2 as FNYEAQ. The CDR3 DNA reads as TGTGCCAGCAGCTTAGAGGGGACTAGTTATCCGTTCTTC. Translation: CASSLEGTSYPFF.

This clone was seen a handful of times. The chain couples TRBV5-6 to TRBJ1-3, with D possibly TRBD1 on 6 matching bases. There are 17 residues in the CDR3. V dropped 2 bases and J dropped 0 bases, with 15 bases sitting between them. The germline V gene has CDR1 SGHDT and CDR2 YYEEEE. CDR3 in DNA: TGTGCCAGCAGCTTCCTTACGAACAGGGTCTCTGGAAACACCATATATTTT. It codes for CASSFLTNRVSGNTIYF. The whole variable domain, filled in from reference TRBV5-6 and TRBJ1-3, reads DAGVTQSPTHLIKTRGQQVTLRCSPKSGHDTVSWYQQALGQGPQFIFQYYEEEERQRGNFPDRFSGHQFPNYSSELNVNALLLGDSALYLCASSFLTNRVSGNTIYFGEGSWLTVV.

The chain links TRBV5-3 to TRBJ1-1; D gene unclear. TRBV5-3 is an ORF, with its function uncertain. The CDR3 is 13 amino acids. Trimming took 5 bases from V and 7 from J, leaving 15 bases between them. The CDR3, as DNA: TGTGCCAGAAGTGGTGAGGCGATAGATGAAGCTTTCTTT. This codes for CARSGEAIDEAFF.

The chain joins TRBV9 to TRBJ2-7; no clear D. CDR1 is SGDLS, CDR2 YYNGEE, per germline. The CDR3 contains 13 residues. The V end was cut by 1 base, the J end by 0 bases, with 5 bases between. In DNA, the CDR3 is TGTGCCAGCAGCGTAACTCCCTCCTACGAGCAGTACTTC. Translating it yields CASSVTPSYEQYF.

The chain joins TRBV6-5 to TRBJ2-7; no firm D call. The germline V gene has CDR1 MNHEY and CDR2 SVGAGI. Trimming left V 0 bases short and J 1 base short, with 10 bases between. The CDR3 spans 15 residues. The CDR3 DNA follows: TGTGCCAGCAGTTACTCGAGTTTAAGATCCTACGAGCAGTACTTC. Amino acid sequence: CASSYSSLRSYEQYF.